The 29 T cell receptor beta chains given below trace back to one sample, sequenced in a study of graft-versus-host responses after intestinal transplantation. For these receptors, no antigen is known. Using immunoSEQ multiplex PCR, the repertoire was profiled, and TCRdb retains in-frame clones only, with some absent. The data hold 25,000 or so clones, with roughly 82% observed a single time. Sequences were derived from unstimulated CD4+ T cells sorted from spleen or lymph node cells, sampled before intestinal transplant. The receptors come from a human donor who received an intestinal transplant.

The rearrangement links TRBV18 to TRBJ2-6, with D perhaps TRBD1 (6 bases). The CDR3 has 17 amino acids. The V end was cut by 3 bases, the J end by 2 bases, with 14 bases between. In germline, CDR1 is KGHSH, CDR2 LQKENI. The CDR3 loop is CASSPRVTGTGANVLTF. The CDR3 bases are TGTGCCAGCTCACCTAGGGTGACAGGAACTGGGGCCAACGTCCTGACTTTC. Together with reference TRBV18 and TRBJ2-6, the CDR3 gives the full variable domain: NAGVMQNPRHLVRRRGQEARLRCSPMKGHSHVYWYRQLPEEGLKFMVYLQKENIIDESGMPKERFSAEFPKEGPSILRIQQVVRGDSAAYFCASSPRVTGTGANVLTFGAGSRLTVL.

The chain joins TRBV28 to TRBJ2-5; the D gene is possibly TRBD2 (7 bases). V was shortened by 5 bases and J by 4 bases, with 17 bases between the two germline ends. Germline CDR1 MDHEN, CDR2 SYDVKM. The CDR3 consists of 15 residues. CDR3 coding DNA: TGTGCCAGCAGTCCGGAGGGGGGGCGCGGAGAGACCCAGTACTTC. Protein product: CASSPEGGRGETQYF.

The chain joins TRBV5-4 to TRBJ2-7; 8 nucleotides align to TRBD1. J was trimmed by 4 bases and V by 3 bases; bases with no gene match: 9. Germline loops: CDR1 SGHNT, CDR2 YYREEE (reference sequence). The CDR3 is 15 residues long. CDR3 protein: CASSSSGTGDYEQYF. The CDR3 nucleotides are TGTGCCAGCAGCTCGTCCGGGACAGGCGATTACGAGCAGTACTTC. The full variable domain, with the rest looked up from reference TRBV5-4 and TRBJ2-7, is ETGVTQSPTHLIKTRGQQVTLRCSSQSGHNTVSWYQQALGQGPQFIFQYYREEENGRGNFPPRFSGLQFPNYSSELNVNALELDDSALYLCASSSSGTGDYEQYFGPGTRLTVT.

The chain joins TRBV29-1 to TRBJ2-1; a possible D gene is TRBD2 (6 bases). Looked up from germline, CDR1 is SQVTM and CDR2 is ANQGSEA. Trimming took 5 bases from V and 0 from J, leaving 11 bases between them. The CDR3 covers 14 residues. CDR3 sequence reads: CSVSGPSSYNEQFF. Written as DNA, the CDR3 is TGCAGCGTTAGCGGGCCGAGCTCCTACAATGAGCAGTTCTTC.

The chain has TRBV5-1 and TRBJ1-1; D not resolved. Germline CDR1 and CDR2: SGHRS and YFSETQ. The length of the CDR3 is 16 residues. V gave up 0 bases and J gave up 0 bases, with 12 bases separating them. CDR3 amino acids: CASSLARLTMNTEAFF. The CDR3 DNA sequence: TGCGCCAGCAGCTTGGCCCGGCTAACAATGAACACTGAAGCTTTCTTT.

This sequence joins TRBV6-1 and TRBJ1-5; TRBD1 matches at 9 bases. Trimming removed 2 bases from V and 3 bases from J; junction bases left unmatched: 8. There are 17 residues in the CDR3. CDR1 is MNHNS, CDR2 SASEGT, per germline. As DNA, the CDR3 is TGTGCCAGCAGTGAAAAACCCGGGACAGGGATCAATCAGCCCCAGCATTTT. Protein product: CASSEKPGTGINQPQHF.

This sequence joins TRBV10-3 and TRBJ2-3; D might be TRBD2 (5 bases). Between the trimmed V and J ends, which lost 5 bases and 2 bases, there was a span of 11 bases. The CDR3 has 14 residues. Germline V gene sequence: CDR1 ENHRY, CDR2 SYGVKD. CDR3 coding DNA: TGTGCCATCAGTAGGCGGGCTAACACAGATACGCAGTATTTT. Amino acids: CAISRRANTDTQYF.

The chain has TRBV19 and TRBJ1-2; D is undetermined. Trimming took off 6 bases at V and 6 bases at J, with 5 bases between the two ends. The CDR3 is 10 amino acids. Germline V gene lookup returns CDR1 LNHDA and CDR2 SQIVND (reference sequence). The CDR3 reads CASSGDGYTF. The CDR3 bases are TGTGCCAGTAGCGGGGATGGCTACACCTTC.

V usage is TRBV19 and J usage is TRBJ2-7; no clear D gene. Trimming took off 3 bases at V and 0 bases at J, with 9 bases between the two ends. Per germline, CDR1 LNHDA and CDR2 SQIVND (reference sequence). The CDR3 length is 14 residues. CDR3 DNA sequence: TGTGCCAGTAGTATTAGGGCGGTCTCCTACGAGCAGTACTTC. Protein product: CASSIRAVSYEQYF.

This clone was picked up a small number of times. The chain recombines TRBV6-1 with TRBJ1-1; D ambiguous. Germline CDR1 reads MNHNS; CDR2 reads SASEGT. V gave up 2 bases and J gave up 4 bases, with 5 bases separating them. The CDR3 has 12 residues. This CDR3 reads CASSESGTEAFF. Written as DNA, the CDR3 is TGTGCCAGCAGTGAATCGGGCACTGAAGCTTTCTTT.

The rearrangement links TRBV23-1 to TRBJ2-7, with unresolved D. TRBV23-1 falls under the ORF class, with uncertain function. Trimming removed 0 bases from V and 4 bases from J, with 13 bases in between. The CDR3 sequence is 15 residues long. CDR3 region: CASSQSQGSLYEQYF. Written as DNA, the CDR3 is TGCGCCAGCAGTCAATCCCAAGGGTCCCTTTACGAGCAGTACTTC.

The chain has TRBV28 and TRBJ2-7, with TRBD2 matching 11 bases. Germline V lookup: CDR1 MDHEN, CDR2 SYDVKM. V was clipped by 6 bases and J by 4 bases; unmatched bases: 8. The CDR3 loop spans 15 amino acids. CDR3 protein: CASSPASGRTYEQYF. CDR3 sequence (DNA): TGTGCCAGCAGCCCGGCTAGCGGGAGGACTTACGAGCAGTACTTC.

This clone was recorded only once. The chain employs TRBV10-1 and TRBJ1-1; perhaps TRBD1 as D (6 bases). V lost 6 bases, J lost 1 base, and 9 bases lay in between. The V gene's germline CDR1 is WNHNN and CDR2 SYGVQD (reference sequence). The CDR3 is made up of 13 amino acids. The CDR3 loop reads CASRQTGNTEAFF. CDR3 coding DNA: TGCGCCAGCAGGCAGACAGGGAACACTGAAGCTTTCTTT.

The chain has TRBV19 and TRBJ2-7; 8 bases match TRBD1. Germline-derived CDR1 and CDR2 are LNHDA and SQIVND (reference sequence). V shed 1 base, J shed 2 bases, and the junction held 10 bases outside the gene matches. This CDR3 has 17 residues. Written as DNA, the CDR3 is TGTGCCAGTAGTATAGGTCCTCCCAGGGGGCAGACCTACGAGCAGTACTTC. Translating it yields CASSIGPPRGQTYEQYF.

The rearrangement joins TRBV6-1 to TRBJ2-2, with TRBD2 matching over 8 bases. This CDR3 is built from 16 residues. Trimming at V came to 4 bases and at J to 4 bases, leaving 8 bases not matched to a gene. In germline, CDR1 is MNHNS, CDR2 SASEGT. The CDR3 DNA reads TGTGCCAGCAGTGGATCTAGCGGGCGTATCACCGGGGAGCTGTTTTTT. It codes for CASSGSSGRITGELFF.

The chain links TRBV25-1 to TRBJ2-7; the D is unclear. The closer fit of TRBJ2-1 to the DNA end suggests the J call may be wrong. The V gene's germline CDR1 is MGHDK and CDR2 SYGVNS. The CDR3 is 16 residues long. CDR3 bases: TGTGCCAGCAGTGAATTGGTGGGGTCTTCCTACAATGAGCAGTTCTTC. Translated, it gives CASSELVGSSYNEQFF.

The chain couples TRBV5-4 to TRBJ1-2; the D is unclear. Germline V gives CDR1 SGHNT, CDR2 YYREEE (reference sequence). The CDR3 covers 14 residues. The V end lost 2 bases, the J end lost 0 bases, and 8 bases lay between the germline ends. The CDR3 bases are TGTGCCAGCAGCTTAGACGGGTCTAACTATGGCTACACCTTC. Its translation: CASSLDGSNYGYTF.

The chain uses TRBV6-5 and TRBJ1-6; a weak D match, TRBD1 (6 bases). The CDR3 covers 15 residues. CDR1 and CDR2 from the germline V gene are MNHEY and SVGAGI. V gave up 0 bases and J gave up 14 bases, with 17 bases separating them. CDR3 in DNA: TGTGCCAGCAGTTACTCGAACGCAGGGGTCCTTACCCTCCACTTT. Its protein product is CASSYSNAGVLTLHF.

The chain uses TRBV5-1 and TRBJ2-7; D is possibly TRBD1 or TRBD2 (5 bases each). V shed 2 bases and J shed 3 bases, with 12 bases lying between them. Germline CDR1 and CDR2: SGHRS and YFSETQ. This CDR3 region has 14 residues. The CDR3 loop is CASSFSGPHYEQYF. The CDR3 nucleotides read TGCGCCAGCAGCTTTTCGGGACCTCACTACGAGCAGTACTTC.

V and J are TRBV5-1 and TRBJ2-2; TRBD2 matches 7 bases. Trimming took 4 bases from V and 0 from J; bases not matched to a gene: 9. The CDR3 totals 17 residues. CDR1 is SGHRS and CDR2 is YFSETQ in the germline V gene. The CDR3 nucleotides read TGCGCCAGCAGCCTACTAGCGACCACCGCGAACACCGGGGAGCTGTTTTTT. Protein: CASSLLATTANTGELFF.

V gene TRBV18 combines with J gene TRBJ2-2; D gene ambiguous. This CDR3 contains 11 residues. Germline CDR1 reads KGHSH; CDR2 reads LQKENI. V was cut by 1 base and J by 7 bases, with 1 base left in between. CDR3 amino acids: CASSPHGELFF. CDR3 in DNA: TGTGCCAGCTCACCACACGGGGAGCTGTTTTTT.

The sample holds one count of this clone. The same CDR3 arises from other DNA sequences in this sample as well. This sequence joins TRBV5-1 and TRBJ2-1; 7 bases are a match to TRBD1. The CDR3 loop spans 16 amino acids. Per the germline V gene, CDR1 is SGHRS and CDR2 is YFSETQ. V shed 0 bases and J 2 bases; nucleotides not matched to a gene: 5. This chain's CDR3 is CASSLGRQGAYNEQFF. The CDR3 nucleotides read TGCGCCAGCAGCTTGGGGCGCCAGGGGGCCTACAATGAGCAGTTCTTC.

The J gene is TRBJ2-2, the V gene TRBV4-1, with 7 positions matching TRBD2. Germline V gives CDR1 MGHRA, CDR2 YSYEKL. The CDR3 runs to 16 residues. J was trimmed by 6 bases and V by 1 base; bases with no gene match: 8. Written as DNA, the CDR3 is TGCGCCAGCAGCCAAGGGCCTTGGGGAGGGGCCGGGGAGCTGTTTTTT. Protein: CASSQGPWGGAGELFF.

V and J are TRBV7-3 and TRBJ2-2, with TRBD1 matching over 7 bases. The V and J ends lost 5 bases and 3 bases, in that order; junction bases with no gene match: 9. Germline V gene lookup returns CDR1 SGHTA and CDR2 FQGTGA. This CDR3 contains 16 residues. CDR3 in amino acids: CASSVTGTAYTGELFF. The CDR3 nucleotides are TGTGCCAGCAGCGTCACCGGGACAGCTTACACCGGGGAGCTGTTTTTT. The full variable domain, in which reference TRBV7-3 and TRBJ2-2 provide the parts outside the CDR3, is GAGVSQTPSNKVTEKGKYVELRCDPISGHTALYWYRQSLGQGPEFLIYFQGTGAADDSGLPNDRFFAVRPEGSVSTLKIQRTERGDSAVYLCASSVTGTAYTGELFFGEGSRLTVL.

This clone was found a few times. The chain combines TRBV5-1 with TRBJ1-4; TRBD1 might be the D (5 bases). The V gene's germline CDR1 is SGHRS and CDR2 YFSETQ. The CDR3 spans 14 residues. The V and J ends lost 0 bases and 8 bases respectively, with 11 bases between them. CDR3 in amino acids: CASSLEVRGEKLFF. The DNA for the CDR3 is TGCGCCAGCAGCTTGGAGGTCCGGGGGGAAAAACTGTTTTTT.

The chain carries TRBV9 and TRBJ2-1, with TRBD1 as a possible D gene (6 bases). The CDR3 is 13 residues long. Per the germline V gene, CDR1 is SGDLS and CDR2 is YYNGEE. The V end was cut by 3 bases, the J end by 13 bases, with 17 bases between. For the CDR3, the DNA is TGTGCCAGCAGCGAGAGAGGGGGTCAGGCTCAGTTCTTC. It translates to CASSERGGQAQFF.

The V and J genes are TRBV6-5 and TRBJ1-1; D unclear. CDR1 and CDR2 from the germline V gene are MNHEY and SVGAGI. This CDR3 comprises 13 residues. The V end lost 5 bases, the J end lost 1 base, and 8 bases lay between the germline ends. CDR3 in amino acids: CASSTRQNTEAFF. CDR3 DNA sequence: TGTGCCAGCAGTACGCGACAGAACACTGAAGCTTTCTTT.

In this sample, this clone turned up a few times. V gene TRBV5-1 combines with J gene TRBJ2-1; 8 bases line up with TRBD2. Trimming at V came to 3 bases and at J to 0 bases, leaving 5 bases not matched to a gene. The CDR3 extends over 16 amino acids. CDR1 is SGHRS and CDR2 is YFSETQ in the germline V gene. CDR3 DNA: TGCGCCAGCAGCTCGGGCGGGGGGAGCTCCTACAATGAGCAGTTCTTC. Translating gives CASSSGGGSSYNEQFF. The variable domain in full, with the rest retrieved from reference TRBV5-1 and TRBJ2-1, is KAGVTQTPRYLIKTRGQQVTLSCSPISGHRSVSWYQQTPGQGLQFLFEYFSETQRNKGNFPGRFSGRQFSNSRSEMNVSTLELGDSALYLCASSSGGGSSYNEQFFGPGTRLTVL.

The chain joins TRBV10-1 to TRBJ1-5; unclear D gene. From germline, CDR1 is WNHNN and CDR2 SYGVQD (reference sequence). The CDR3 is 14 residues long. V was cut by 3 bases and J by 3 bases, with 9 bases left in between. CDR3 coding DNA: TGCGCCAGCAGTGATCAGAAGGCCAATCAGCCCCAGCATTTT. Protein: CASSDQKANQPQHF.